Given below is one T cell receptor (beta chain) in context. Antigen: not known. The sample originates from a study of response to subunit inactivated influenza vaccine. Whole-study findings and limits: Few additional T cells are recruited per seasonal influenza vaccination, authors suggested.

In germline, CDR1 is SGHAT, CDR2 FQNNGV. The CDR3 extends over 14 amino acids. Between the trimmed V and J ends, which lost 5 bases and 2 bases, there was a span of 12 bases. MiXCR was run by TCRdb on the RT-PCR reads, yielding one entry per CDR3 protein. Seen here are 300,000 to 350,000 distinct CDR3 sequences, less than 25% observed once, and the top ten hold roughly 10%. This TCR derives from a man between 50 and 75 years old who received an inactivated influenza vaccine. J is TRBJ2-5 and V is TRBV11-2; D uncertain. The starting material was PBMCs from blood, obtained approximately 22 months after vaccination. The CDR3: CASSLGGSQETQYF. The CDR3 DNA sequence: TGTGCCAGCAGCCTAGGTGGCAGTCAAGAGACCCAGTACTTC.